These 20 T cell receptor beta chains share one sample of origin, sequenced in a study of blood T cell repertoires in COVID-19. Measured with immunoSEQ multiplex PCR; TCRdb has only the in-frame clones, and not every one. The data show over 15,000 clones, 88% seen once. Sequencing used peripheral blood. These receptors came from a human donor in a cohort sampled during active COVID-19.

This clone has only one observation. The gene calls are TRBV24-1 and TRBJ1-3; D remains ambiguous. Looked up from germline, CDR1 is KGHDR and CDR2 is SFDVKD. Trimming cost V 4 bases and J 5 bases, with 8 bases left between them. CDR3 length: 13 amino acids. The chain's CDR3 is CATSDPGRNTIYF. CDR3 nucleotide sequence: TGTGCCACCAGTGACCCAGGAAGAAACACCATATATTTT.

The V and J genes are TRBV10-3 and TRBJ1-4; 9 bases are a match to TRBD1. The germline V gene encodes CDR1 ENHRY and CDR2 SYGVKD. With 10 bases clipped from V and 7 bases from J, the junction kept 7 bases outside the gene matches. The CDR3 length is 13 residues. The CDR3 DNA is TGTGCCACCCGGCCGGGACAGGGTGAAAAACTGTTTTTT. Amino acid sequence: CATRPGQGEKLFF.

V usage is TRBV6-6 and J usage is TRBJ2-7; 9 nucleotides match TRBD1. CDR1 MNHNY and CDR2 SVGAGI come from the germline V gene (reference sequence). This CDR3 is 14 amino acids long. Trimming removed 11 bases from V and 4 bases from J; junction bases left unmatched: 12. The CDR3 nucleotides are TGTGCCTTGAGCGGGACAGGGTTAGGATACGAGCAGTACTTC. Amino acids: CALSGTGLGYEQYF.

The genes are TRBV5-5 and TRBJ2-1, with D perhaps matching TRBD2 (6 bases). The CDR3 is 15 amino acids. CDR1 is SGHKS, CDR2 YYEKEE, per germline (reference sequence). V lost 0 bases, J lost 5 bases, and 12 bases lay in between. CDR3 coding DNA: TGTGCCAGCAGCTTGGGACCCGGGAGCCACAATGAGCAGTTCTTC. Its protein product is CASSLGPGSHNEQFF.

The chain links TRBV27 to TRBJ2-7; D is undetermined. V was trimmed by 3 bases and J by 4 bases, leaving 10 bases between them. This CDR3 has 13 amino acids. In germline, CDR1 is MNHEY, CDR2 SMNVEV (reference sequence). This chain's CDR3 is CASSLQVGYEQYF. DNA for the CDR3: TGTGCCAGCAGTTTGCAGGTCGGATACGAGCAGTACTTC.

The V gene is TRBV12-3 or TRBV12-4, the J gene TRBJ1-2, with a possible D match to TRBD1 (5 bases). The V and J ends lost 2 bases and 2 bases respectively, with 6 bases between them. CDR3 size: 13 residues. The CDR3 sequence is CASSLRGNYGYTF. CDR3 DNA sequence: TGTGCCAGCAGTTTAAGGGGAAACTATGGCTACACCTTC.

This clone was seen more than once but under ten times. The chain carries TRBV7-3 and TRBJ2-3; 7 bases align to TRBD2. The CDR3 sequence is 14 residues long. V was pared by 3 bases and J by 4 bases, with 4 bases of the junction left unmatched. In germline, CDR1 is SGHTA, CDR2 FQGTGA. The CDR3 loop is CASSLAGVSDTQYF. The DNA for the CDR3 is TGTGCCAGCAGCTTGGCGGGGGTATCAGATACGCAGTATTTT. Combining the CDR3 with reference TRBV7-3 and TRBJ2-3 gives the whole variable domain GAGVSQTPSNKVTEKGKYVELRCDPISGHTALYWYRQSLGQGPEFLIYFQGTGAADDSGLPNDRFFAVRPEGSVSTLKIQRTERGDSAVYLCASSLAGVSDTQYFGPGTRLTVL.

The chain has TRBV12-3 or TRBV12-4 and TRBJ1-1; the D is unclear. V lost 7 bases, J lost 1 base, and 7 bases lay in between. The CDR3 is 12 amino acids. The CDR3 loop reads CASIFRNTEAFF. The CDR3, as DNA: TGTGCCAGCATCTTCAGGAACACTGAAGCTTTCTTT.

The gene calls are TRBV28 and TRBJ2-1, with 12 bases matching TRBD2. V was clipped by 7 bases and J by 9 bases; unmatched bases: 7. The CDR3 runs 14 residues. CDR1 and CDR2 (germline): MDHEN, SYDVKM. The CDR3 nucleotides read TGTGCCAGCAATCGACTAGCGGGGGATCGTGAGCAGTTCTTC. As protein: CASNRLAGDREQFF.

This clone appeared a few times. The V call is TRBV10-2, the J call TRBJ2-2; 9 bases match TRBD1. Germline values: CDR1 WSHSY, CDR2 SAAADI. The CDR3 sequence is 15 residues long. The ends lost 4 bases at V and 4 bases at J; junction bases unmatched: 4. The chain's CDR3 is CASSVVTGGTGELFF. The CDR3, as DNA: TGCGCCAGCAGTGTAGTGACAGGGGGCACCGGGGAGCTGTTTTTT.

This chain links TRBV25-1 with TRBJ1-1; maybe TRBD1 (6 bases). CDR3 length: 14 amino acids. V lost 8 bases to trimming and J lost 11 bases, with 24 bases between them. In germline, CDR1 is MGHDK, CDR2 SYGVNS. Here the CDR3 reads CASRKTGEGHRAFF. The CDR3 DNA sequence: TGTGCCAGCCGTAAGACAGGTGAAGGTCATAGGGCTTTCTTT.

J is TRBJ1-2 and V is TRBV3-1 (or the pseudogene TRBV3-2); possibly TRBD1 for D (6 bases). Trimming took 1 base from V and 8 from J, leaving 11 bases between them. The CDR3 spans 13 residues. In germline, CDR1 is LGHDT, CDR2 YNNKEL (reference sequence). CDR3 loop: CASSQGGGGGYTF. The CDR3 DNA follows: TGTGCCAGCAGCCAAGGGGGTGGGGGCGGCTACACCTTC.

The genes are TRBV6-4 and TRBJ2-5, with a tentative D call TRBD2 (7 bases). The CDR3 has 17 residues. Germline V gene sequence: CDR1 MRHNA, CDR2 SNTAGT. The V gene lost 7 bases and the J gene lost 3 bases, with 24 bases spanning the gap. The CDR3 reads CASIHLRGGAEEETQYF. DNA of the CDR3: TGTGCCAGCATCCACCTAAGGGGGGGGGCTGAAGAAGAGACCCAGTACTTC.

CDR3 in amino acids: CASSEDRVVPDTQYF. CDR3 nucleotides: TGTGCCAGCAGTGAGGACAGGGTTGTTCCAGATACGCAGTATTTT. The J gene is TRBJ2-3, the V gene TRBV27, with 8 bases lining up with TRBD1. The CDR3 is 15 residues long. Trimming took 5 bases from V and 4 from J; bases not matched to a gene: 8. Germline-derived CDR1 and CDR2 are MNHEY and SMNVEV (reference sequence).

The CDR3, as DNA: TGCGCCAGCAGTCTGGCCCAAGGGAGGGACTATGGCTACACCTTC. This translates into CASSLAQGRDYGYTF. The chain joins TRBV5-1 to TRBJ1-2; no firm D call. The CDR3 spans 15 residues. Germline V lookup: CDR1 SGHRS, CDR2 YFSETQ. V lost 5 bases and J lost 3, with 17 bases in between.

In regard to this clone: Germline and junction disagree at one end, which may indicate a read error. The chain couples TRBV28 to TRBJ2-1; 7 bases map to TRBD2. The length of the CDR3 is 14 residues. CDR1 MDHEN and CDR2 SYDVKM come from the germline V gene. The CDR3 DNA sequence: TGCGTGGTGGGGAAAAGCGGGACGGGGCATGAGCAGTTCTTC. It encodes CVVGKSGTGHEQFF.

The rearrangement uses TRBV28 and TRBJ2-7; D possibly corresponds to TRBD1 (5 bases). This CDR3 region has 14 residues. Looked up from germline, CDR1 is MDHEN and CDR2 is SYDVKM. Trimming left V 4 bases short and J 3 bases short, with 13 bases between. CDR3 DNA: TGTGCCAGCAGTTCGCCTGACAGTTACTACGAGCAGTACTTC. Translation gives CASSSPDSYYEQYF.

The chain combines TRBV5-4 with TRBJ2-3; 8 bases map to TRBD2. There are 16 residues in the CDR3. Losses at the gene ends were 3 bases for V and 6 bases for J; bases not matched to a gene: 12. The germline CDR1 and CDR2 sequences are SGHNT and YYREEE (reference sequence). CDR3 amino acids: CASSSAVAGGIDTQYF. The DNA of the CDR3 is TGTGCCAGCAGCTCTGCGGTTGCGGGGGGTATCGATACGCAGTATTTT.

The chain joins TRBV28 to TRBJ2-3, with D perhaps matching TRBD2 (6 bases). Looked up from germline, CDR1 is MDHEN and CDR2 is SYDVKM. V gave up 3 bases and J gave up 1 base, with 11 bases separating them. The CDR3 is 15 amino acids. This chain's CDR3 is CASSFSTGGTDTQYF. The CDR3 bases are TGTGCCAGCAGTTTTTCAACGGGGGGCACAGATACGCAGTATTTT.

The chain couples TRBV10-2 to TRBJ2-3; TRBD1 agrees at 8 bases. J gave up 2 bases and V 7 bases, and 11 bases lay outside the gene matches. CDR1 is WSHSY and CDR2 is SAAADI in the germline V gene. This CDR3 comprises 16 residues. CDR3 amino acids: CASISGDRIHTDTQYF. The CDR3 DNA reads as TGCGCCAGCATCTCCGGGGACAGGATTCACACAGATACGCAGTATTTT.